This T cell receptor beta chain stems from a study of response to subunit inactivated influenza vaccine. Points from the study as a whole: That few new T cells are recruited by each seasonal influenza vaccination was the authors' suggestion.

The sample holds a few counts of this clonotype. The antigen remains unidentified. TCRdb passed the RT-PCR reads through MiXCR, listing each CDR3 protein once. Among 650,000 to 800,000 distinct CDR3 sequences listed, roughly 20% were seen once. The sample consisted of PBMCs from blood, taken around 5 days after vaccination. The sequence was obtained from a man in his fifties who received an inactivated influenza vaccine.

CDR3 loop: CASSPGQGFQFF. CDR3 in DNA: TGTGCCAGCAGTCCGGGACAGGGTTTCCAGTTCTTC. This chain uses TRBV12-3 or TRBV12-4 with TRBJ2-1; 9 nucleotides line up with TRBD1. V lost 5 bases and J lost 13; bases outside the gene matches: 6. The CDR3 is 12 amino acids.